This note documents a single TCR beta chain sequence. Researchers used 5'RACE with constant-segment primers to make TCR alpha and TCR beta cDNA libraries that carry sample barcodes and UMIs. A single record per CDR3 protein comes from TCRdb applying MiXCR to the 5' RACE reads. This table has about 320,000 distinct CDR3 sequences, around an eighth appearing once. This sample was included in a study of T-cell memory formation after mild COVID-19. Study in general: Clustering of TCRs was largely donor specific.

The TCR was taken from a man in his late teens or twenties who had mild COVID-19 (a few samples of this study predate the infection). Cell type and time point are not known. The sample was PBMCs or a T cell subset sorted from them (not recorded which).

Written as DNA, the CDR3 is TGTGCCAGCAGTTACTCGACCAGGGACTATGGCTACACCTTC. Protein product: CASSYSTRDYGYTF. This sequence joins TRBV6-5 and TRBJ1-2; a weak D match, TRBD1 (5 bases). V lost 0 bases and J 3 bases, leaving 8 bases between the germline ends. The V gene's germline CDR1 is MNHEY and CDR2 SVGAGI. The CDR3 totals 14 residues.